This T cell receptor beta chain was captured in a study of T cells after yellow fever vaccination. The overall study: Preparation used SMART-Seq v4 Ultra Low Input for the low-cell-number fractions.

Study results and limitations: When the response was secondary, it was weaker but reached its peak faster, day 5 versus 15. Contamination of FACS-sorted repertoires by abundant clonotypes from the bulk population could occur.

To note about this clonotype: Its antigen is not known.

One entry per CDR3 protein, called by TCRdb with MiXCR from the 5' RACE reads. Here the sample spans 500,000 to 550,000 distinct CDR3 sequences, 20% to 25% being singletons. The CDR3 is 17 amino acids. Germline V gene sequence: CDR1 SGHRS, CDR2 YFSETQ. The V gene lost 5 bases and the J gene lost 7 bases, with 27 bases spanning the gap. The gene calls are TRBV5-1 and TRBJ2-5; unclear D gene. The sample in question was PBMCs, obtained approximately 22 days after the first yellow fever vaccination. This clonotype was obtained from a man aged 18-30 years who received the YFV17D yellow fever vaccine. As DNA, the CDR3 is TGCGCCAGCAGTTATAAAGTTCCCGTTACCGGCTCTTGGACCCAGTACTTC. Its protein product is CASSYKVPVTGSWTQYF.